Detailed here is one TCR beta chain. Its antigen remains unknown. Only in-frame clones appear in the TCRdb table, and some are missing; sequencing was by immunoSEQ multiplex PCR. This sample has about 140,000 clones; roughly 82% occur once, and the top ten carry 4.1%. The CDR3 is made up of 16 amino acids. These data are taken from a study of T cell responses to AZD1222 COVID-19 vaccine. Findings and caveats of the study: In all cases, repertoires were sampled only after the peak T cell response. Nearly half of spike-specific TCRs reportedly go after variant regions that carry no mutations.

The chain recombines TRBV21-1 with TRBJ1-3; the table calls TRBD1, which could not be checked here. TRBV21-1 is termed a pseudogene. This specimen consisted of peripheral blood, obtained on day 0 of AZD1222 vaccination. The receptor was derived from an adult in good health. Here the CDR3 reads CASRGTGGMAGNTIYF. Here the CDR3 DNA reads TGTGCCAGCAGGGGGACAGGGGGAATGGCTGGAAACACCATATATTTT.